The present T cell receptor (beta chain) was sequenced within a study of T cell repertoires in cytomegalovirus infection. For the study at large: From public TCR beta signatures came an indication of both CMV infection and matching HLA type.

This clonotype was seen only a few times. Its antigen is not identified. TCRdb passed the reads through MiXCR, listing each CDR3 protein once. The table shows 95,000 to 150,000 distinct CDR3 sequences, with roughly 32% occurring only once. Trimming pared 0 bases from V and 7 bases from J, leaving 18 bases between. Germline CDR1 reads MNHNY; CDR2 reads SVGAGI (reference sequence). This CDR3 comprises 16 residues. This clonotype was sampled from a human donor in good health (CMV status not recorded). Some clones in this sample may be carry-over from other donors' samples. This chain links TRBV6-6 with TRBJ1-1, with D unresolved. The sequencing used CD8+ T cells from cultured PBMCs, collected from culture after CMV antigen stimulation. The CDR3 DNA reads TGTGCCAGCAGTTACTCGAAGATTTCTAAAAGGGTTGAAGCTTTCTTT. Protein sequence: CASSYSKISKRVEAFF.